The source of this T cell receptor (delta chain) is a study of Vδ1+ human thymocytes. Extracted RNA was reverse transcribed into cDNA. The CDR3 regions were amplified by multiplex PCR from V-gene primers to a constant-region primer. TCRdb re-called clones from the multiplex PCR reads via CATT. The sample consists of approximately 25,000 delta-chain clones, 7.4% of them appearing once. Overall study results and limits: Thymic TRG and TRD repertoires appeared highly polyclonal.

Only a few counts were recorded for this clone. The antigen is unknown. This CDR3 comprises 14 residues. Per germline, CDR1 TSWWSYY and CDR2 QGS. Trimming pared 5 bases from V and 3 bases from J, leaving 13 bases between. Sequencing used Vdelta1+ gamma-delta thymocytes from the thymus. Subset here: FACS-sorted CD3+ TCRalphabeta- TCRVdelta1+ TCRVdelta2- thymocytes. This chain joins TRDV1 and TRDJ1; D is undetermined. The clonotype originates from a girl in the first two years of life who had congenital heart surgery. The CDR3 loop is CALGLEVLADKLIF. The CDR3 bases are TGTGCTCTTGGGCTTGAGGTTCTGGCCGATAAACTCATCTTT.